Sequencing of this TCR beta chain was carried out in a study of response to subunit inactivated influenza vaccine. TCRdb fed the RT-PCR reads into MiXCR, producing one record per CDR3 protein. This table has about 500,000 distinct CDR3 sequences, approximately 17% appearing once. Study outcomes and limitations: A suggestion made by the authors is that each seasonal influenza vaccination recruits few new T cells.

A remark on this clonotype: What it binds is not known.

The germline V gene encodes CDR1 SGHTA and CDR2 FQGTGA. V lost 3 bases and J lost 8, with 17 bases in between. The CDR3 spans 15 residues. The chain combines TRBV7-3 with TRBJ2-1; tentatively, D is TRBD1 (6 bases). Sequences were derived from CD4+ T cells sorted from PBMCs, sampled about 23 months after vaccination. The sequence derives from a man aged 45-69 years who received an inactivated influenza vaccine. The CDR3 here is CASSFNRAPLDEQFF. The DNA of the CDR3 is TGTGCCAGCAGCTTTAACAGGGCCCCTTTGGATGAGCAGTTCTTC. The variable domain in full, with the rest retrieved from reference TRBV7-3 and TRBJ2-1, is GAGVSQTPSNKVTEKGKYVELRCDPISGHTALYWYRQSLGQGPEFLIYFQGTGAADDSGLPNDRFFAVRPEGSVSTLKIQRTERGDSAVYLCASSFNRAPLDEQFFGPGTRLTVL.